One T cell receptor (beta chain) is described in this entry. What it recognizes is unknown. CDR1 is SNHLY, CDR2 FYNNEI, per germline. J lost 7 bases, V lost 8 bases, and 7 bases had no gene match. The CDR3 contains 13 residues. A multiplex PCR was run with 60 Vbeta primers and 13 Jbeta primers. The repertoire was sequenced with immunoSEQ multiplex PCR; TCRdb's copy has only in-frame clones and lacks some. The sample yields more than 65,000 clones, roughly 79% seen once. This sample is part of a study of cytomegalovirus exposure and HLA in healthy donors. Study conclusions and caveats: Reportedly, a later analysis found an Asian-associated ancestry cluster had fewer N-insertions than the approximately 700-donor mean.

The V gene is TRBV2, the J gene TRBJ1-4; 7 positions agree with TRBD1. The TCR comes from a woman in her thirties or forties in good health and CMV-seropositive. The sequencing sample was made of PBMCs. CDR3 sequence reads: CASSFQGGEKLFF. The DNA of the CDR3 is TGTGCCAGCTCCTTCCAGGGGGGTGAAAAACTGTTTTTT.